The 5 T cell receptor beta chains given below trace back to one sample, sequenced in a study of cytomegalovirus exposure and HLA in healthy donors. In the PCR, 60 Vbeta and 13 Jbeta primers were used. Clones were read by immunoSEQ multiplex PCR, and TCRdb kept only the in-frame ones, dropping some. The profile shows fewer than 85,000 clones, roughly 72% of them singletons. Input material: PBMCs. The receptors here all came from a woman aged 40 to 49 in good health and CMV-seropositive.

The chain is built from TRBV6-5 and TRBJ2-7, with 9 bases aligning to TRBD1. Per germline, CDR1 MNHEY and CDR2 SVGAGI. The junction had 8 bases not matched to a gene; V was cut back by 6 bases and J by 2 bases. The CDR3 runs to 15 residues. The CDR3 nucleotides read TGTGCCAGCAGACAGGACAGGGGCCTTCCCTACGAGCAGTACTTC. Translating gives CASRQDRGLPYEQYF.

The chain joins TRBV5-5 to TRBJ2-7; the D gene is possibly TRBD2 (5 bases). Germline-derived CDR1 and CDR2 are SGHKS and YYEKEE (reference sequence). The ends were cut back, 4 bases at V and 2 bases at J, with 7 bases in the middle. This CDR3 region has 12 residues. CDR3 sequence reads: CASSPGAYEQYF. In DNA form, the CDR3 reads TGTGCCAGCAGCCCCGGGGCCTACGAGCAGTACTTC.

This clone is a singleton in its sample. The genes are TRBV6-1 and TRBJ2-7; perhaps TRBD2 as D (6 bases). The germline CDR1 and CDR2 sequences are MNHNS and SASEGT. The V gene lost 7 bases and the J gene lost 2 bases, with 18 bases spanning the gap. The CDR3 totals 15 residues. CDR3 coding DNA: TGTGCCAGCACGTCGGGCGGGACCACGACCTACGAGCAGTACTTC. As protein: CASTSGGTTTYEQYF.

The V call is TRBV18, the J call TRBJ1-2, with D unclear. Trimming pared 3 bases from V and 8 bases from J, leaving 13 bases between. Germline V gene lookup returns CDR1 KGHSH and CDR2 LQKENI. The CDR3 totals 13 residues. In DNA, the CDR3 is TGTGCCAGCTCACCTAACCCGGAGAGGGGCTACACCTTC. Translation gives CASSPNPERGYTF.

The chain is built from TRBV6-5 and TRBJ1-1; D is unresolved. Germline assignment: CDR1 MNHEY and CDR2 SVGAGI. V was pared by 6 bases and J by 3 bases, with 8 bases between. The CDR3 spans 12 residues. This chain's CDR3 is CASRNYDTEAFF. CDR3 in DNA: TGTGCCAGCAGGAACTACGACACTGAAGCTTTCTTT.